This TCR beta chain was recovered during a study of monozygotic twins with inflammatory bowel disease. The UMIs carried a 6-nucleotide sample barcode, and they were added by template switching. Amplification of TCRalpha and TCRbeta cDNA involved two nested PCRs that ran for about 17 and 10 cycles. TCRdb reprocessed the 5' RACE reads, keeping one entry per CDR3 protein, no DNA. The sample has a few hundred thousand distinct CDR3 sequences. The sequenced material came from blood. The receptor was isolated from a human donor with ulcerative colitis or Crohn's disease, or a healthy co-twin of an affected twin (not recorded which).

The CDR3 loop is CASRPQGWTEAFF. The chain joins TRBV6-5 to TRBJ1-1; TCRdb outputs TRBD1, but without DNA this stays unchecked. Germline V lookup: CDR1 MNHEY, CDR2 SVGAGI. This CDR3 spans 13 amino acids.